The 22 T cell receptor beta chains reported below all come from one sample, sequenced in a study of blood T cell repertoires in COVID-19. TCRdb's copy holds only in-frame clones and misses some; the assay was immunoSEQ multiplex PCR. This sample has about 150,000 clones, with 70% to 80% found just once. Sequenced sample: PBMCs or T cells enriched from blood (not recorded which). These receptors came from a woman aged 70-85 years in a cohort exposed to, infected with or recovered from COVID-19 (not recorded which).

The rearrangement links TRBV11-2 to TRBJ2-4, with 12 bases lining up with TRBD2. Losses at the gene ends were 5 bases for V and 6 bases for J; bases not matched to a gene: 5. Germline loops: CDR1 SGHAT, CDR2 FQNNGV. CDR3 size: 15 residues. The CDR3 spells CASSRLGLAGNIQYF. CDR3 bases: TGTGCCAGCAGCCGCCTGGGACTAGCGGGAAACATTCAGTACTTC.

V gene TRBV28 combines with J gene TRBJ1-5; D might be TRBD1 (6 bases). V was shortened by 4 bases and J by 5 bases, with 12 bases between the two germline ends. The germline V gene has CDR1 MDHEN and CDR2 SYDVKM. This CDR3 is built from 14 residues. The CDR3 region is CASSSGTPYQPQHF. The CDR3 DNA reads as TGTGCCAGCAGTTCCGGGACACCTTATCAGCCCCAGCATTTT.

The genes are TRBV20-1 and TRBJ1-1; TRBD1 might be the D (5 bases). With 3 bases removed from V and 3 bases from J, the gap between germline ends came to 20 bases. This CDR3 region has 16 residues. Germline CDR1 reads DFQATT; CDR2 reads SNEGSKA (reference sequence). As DNA, the CDR3 is TGCAGTGCTAGTACTCCGGGCCGACAGATTTACACTGAAGCTTTCTTT. This sequence encodes CSASTPGRQIYTEAFF.

The CDR3 DNA reads as TGTGCCAGCAGTTCACAGTATGACAATGAGCAGTTCTTC. Its translation: CASSSQYDNEQFF. V is TRBV6-5 and J is TRBJ2-1; no firm D call. The V gene lost 4 bases and the J gene lost 5 bases, with 9 bases spanning the gap. Germline CDR1 is MNHEY and CDR2 is SVGAGI. The CDR3 runs to 13 residues.

The DNA of the CDR3 is TGTGCCAGCAGGACCTTAGGGAGGGATGAGCAGTTCTTC. As protein: CASRTLGRDEQFF. The V gene is TRBV12-3 or TRBV12-4, the J gene TRBJ2-1, with 7 positions matching TRBD2. The CDR3 runs 13 residues. The J segment lost 8 bases and the V segment lost 6 bases, leaving 7 bases of the junction unmatched.

The J gene is TRBJ1-1, the V gene TRBV11-3; D perhaps matches TRBD1 (5 bases). Germline CDR1 reads SGHNT; CDR2 reads YENEEA. Trimming took off 3 bases at V and 4 bases at J, with 18 bases between the two ends. CDR3 length: 16 residues. The CDR3 sequence is CASSLYLGGSFTEAFF. CDR3 nucleotides: TGTGCCAGCAGCTTGTACCTCGGGGGGTCGTTCACTGAAGCTTTCTTT.

The sample holds many counts of this clone. The V call is TRBV27, the J call TRBJ1-1; D unresolved. Germline lookup yields CDR1 MNHEY and CDR2 SMNVEV (reference sequence). This CDR3 region has 13 residues. V lost 2 bases and J 1 base, leaving 5 bases between the germline ends. The CDR3 here is CASSLTGNTEAFF. CDR3 DNA sequence: TGTGCCAGCAGTTTAACCGGGAACACTGAAGCTTTCTTT.

The V call is TRBV18, the J call TRBJ2-1; D uncertain. CDR1 and CDR2 from the germline V gene are KGHSH and LQKENI. V shed 0 bases and J shed 5 bases, with 11 bases lying between them. This CDR3 region has 15 residues. CDR3 region: CASSPPSQRDNEQFF. CDR3 in DNA: TGTGCCAGCTCACCACCGAGTCAGCGTGACAATGAGCAGTTCTTC. Full variable domain (missing parts from reference TRBV18 and TRBJ2-1): NAGVMQNPRHLVRRRGQEARLRCSPMKGHSHVYWYRQLPEEGLKFMVYLQKENIIDESGMPKERFSAEFPKEGPSILRIQQVVRGDSAAYFCASSPPSQRDNEQFFGPGTRLTVL.

The chain employs TRBV9 and TRBJ2-1; 7 nucleotides align to TRBD1. The ends lost 4 bases at V and 5 bases at J; junction bases unmatched: 6. Germline V CDR1 and CDR2: SGDLS, YYNGEE. The CDR3 runs to 14 residues. In nucleotides, the CDR3 is TGTGCCAGCAGCTTGGGACAGCTAAACAATGAGCAGTTCTTC. This gives the protein CASSLGQLNNEQFF.

V usage is TRBV4-1 and J usage is TRBJ2-1; 8 nucleotides align to TRBD1. The trim removed 1 base at V and 2 bases at J, leaving 10 bases unmatched. CDR1 and CDR2 (germline): MGHRA, YSYEKL. The CDR3 spans 18 residues. DNA of the CDR3: TGCGCCAGCAGCCAAGCACATGACAGGGGTCCTACCTACAATGAGCAGTTCTTC. This gives the protein CASSQAHDRGPTYNEQFF.

The CDR3 DNA reads TGTGCCAGCAGCTTGGGTACCCGAGCCATCGAGCCCCAGCATTTT. Protein product: CASSLGTRAIEPQHF. The chain joins TRBV5-6 to TRBJ1-5; unclear D gene. The CDR3 has 15 amino acids. Trimming shortened V by 0 bases and J by 8 bases, and 15 bases separated the two germline ends. Germline lookup yields CDR1 SGHDT and CDR2 YYEEEE.

The chain is built from TRBV7-2 and TRBJ2-4; 9 bases map to TRBD1. V was clipped by 5 bases and J by 6 bases; unmatched bases: 5. The CDR3 runs 14 residues. Germline lookup yields CDR1 SGHTA and CDR2 FQGNSA. The CDR3 here is CASSPMGQGNIQYF. The DNA of the CDR3 is TGTGCCAGCAGCCCAATGGGACAGGGAAACATTCAGTACTTC.

The DNA of the CDR3 is TGTGCCAGCAGTTCCCCGGGTGTTCCAGTCGGCTACACCTTC. Residues: CASSSPGVPVGYTF. The rearrangement links TRBV6-2 or TRBV6-3 to TRBJ1-2; no definite D call. Germline-derived CDR1 and CDR2 are MNHEY and SVGEGT. This CDR3 region has 14 residues. V was pared by 4 bases and J by 8 bases, with 17 bases between.

This clone was recorded only once. The genes are TRBV5-1 and TRBJ2-1; possibly TRBD2 for D (6 bases). The CDR3 extends over 16 amino acids. Trimming removed 5 bases from V and 4 bases from J, with 19 bases in between. Germline CDR1 reads SGHRS; CDR2 reads YFSETQ. CDR3 DNA: TGCGCCAGCAGTTATGACCCTAGCGCCAATTACAATGAGCAGTTCTTC. Its translation is CASSYDPSANYNEQFF. The full variable domain, with the rest looked up from reference TRBV5-1 and TRBJ2-1, is KAGVTQTPRYLIKTRGQQVTLSCSPISGHRSVSWYQQTPGQGLQFLFEYFSETQRNKGNFPGRFSGRQFSNSRSEMNVSTLELGDSALYLCASSYDPSANYNEQFFGPGTRLTVL.

This clone turned up a few times. This sequence joins TRBV7-9 and TRBJ1-1; no clear D. The V and J ends lost 5 bases and 0 bases respectively, with 25 bases between them. Germline CDR1 is SEHNR and CDR2 is FQNEAQ (reference sequence). This CDR3 spans 19 amino acids. CDR3 amino acids: CASSQRGLQTYLMNTEAFF. In DNA, the CDR3 is TGTGCCAGCAGCCAACGGGGTCTACAGACATACCTTATGAACACTGAAGCTTTCTTT.

This sequence joins TRBV18 and TRBJ1-2, with 7 nucleotides matching TRBD1. The CDR3 extends over 15 amino acids. The V gene end was trimmed by 6 bases and the J gene end by 3 bases; junction bases not matched to a gene: 10. Germline V CDR1 and CDR2: KGHSH, LQKENI. The CDR3 bases are TGTGCCAGCTCGCTTACGACAGGGTTCGACTATGGCTACACCTTC. It is translated as CASSLTTGFDYGYTF.

The rearrangement joins TRBV19 to TRBJ2-1, with 9 bases matching TRBD1. The germline gives CDR1 LNHDA, CDR2 SQIVND (reference sequence). This CDR3 region has 15 residues. With V trimmed by 3 bases and J by 4 bases, 4 bases remained unmatched. CDR3 in amino acids: CASSIGTGIYNEQFF. Written as DNA, the CDR3 is TGTGCCAGTAGTATTGGGACAGGGATATACAATGAGCAGTTCTTC.

The chain combines TRBV2 with TRBJ1-2; TRBD1 matches at 7 bases. The CDR3 has 13 residues. J was trimmed by 3 bases and V by 5 bases; bases with no gene match: 3. Germline V CDR1 and CDR2: SNHLY, FYNNEI. The CDR3 nucleotides read TGTGCCAGCAGTTGGGACAGATACTATGGCTACACCTTC. This translates into CASSWDRYYGYTF.

This clone showed up just a few times. This chain connects TRBV15 to TRBJ1-6; 8 nucleotides align to TRBD1. The CDR3 is 15 amino acids. CDR1 is LNHNV and CDR2 is YYDKDF in the germline V gene (reference sequence). Losses at the gene ends were 0 bases for V and 8 bases for J; bases not matched to a gene: 3. CDR3 loop: CATSRDGTGDSPLHF. In nucleotides, the CDR3 is TGTGCCACCAGCAGAGATGGGACAGGTGATTCACCCCTCCACTTT.

As regards this clone: This sample includes further DNA sequences coding for the same CDR3. The chain employs TRBV10-1 and TRBJ2-7, with D maybe TRBD1 (5 bases). The CDR3 consists of 15 residues. Germline assignment: CDR1 WNHNN and CDR2 SYGVQD (reference sequence). V lost 1 base and J lost 0, with 10 bases in between. In nucleotides, the CDR3 is TGCGCCAGCAGTGAGTATAGGGGCAGCTCCTACGAGCAGTACTTC. Its translation: CASSEYRGSSYEQYF.

The chain couples TRBV6-5 to TRBJ1-5; D remains ambiguous. CDR1 is MNHEY and CDR2 is SVGAGI in the germline V gene. The CDR3 loop spans 13 amino acids. V was cut by 6 bases and J by 0 bases, with 6 bases left in between. Here the CDR3 DNA reads TGTGCCAGCAGGTTTTATAGCAATCAGCCCCAGCATTTT. Translated: CASRFYSNQPQHF.

The chain links TRBV5-8 to TRBJ2-7; D might be TRBD2 (5 bases). Germline V gene data show CDR1 as SGHTS and CDR2 as YDEGEE. The length of the CDR3 is 15 residues. The ends were cut back, 2 bases at V and 0 bases at J, with 12 bases in the middle. CDR3 sequence: CASSFSPRDSYEQYF. CDR3 DNA sequence: TGTGCCAGCAGCTTTTCTCCCCGGGACTCCTACGAGCAGTACTTC.